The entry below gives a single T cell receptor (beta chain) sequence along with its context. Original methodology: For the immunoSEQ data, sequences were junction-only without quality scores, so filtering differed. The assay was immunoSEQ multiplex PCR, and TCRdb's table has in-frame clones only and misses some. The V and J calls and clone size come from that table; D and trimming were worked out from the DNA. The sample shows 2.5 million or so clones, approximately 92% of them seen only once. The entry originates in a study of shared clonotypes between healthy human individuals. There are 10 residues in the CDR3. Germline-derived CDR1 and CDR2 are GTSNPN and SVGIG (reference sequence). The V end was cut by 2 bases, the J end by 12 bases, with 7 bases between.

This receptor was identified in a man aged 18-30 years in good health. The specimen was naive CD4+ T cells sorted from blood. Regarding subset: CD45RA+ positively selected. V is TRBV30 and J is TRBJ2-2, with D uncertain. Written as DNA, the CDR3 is TGTGCCTGGAGTAAAGGGAAGCTGTTTTTT. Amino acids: CAWSKGKLFF.